This T cell receptor (beta chain) was obtained from a study of CD8 T cells in ankylosing spondylitis. This clonotype was seen only a few times. TCRdb reprocessed the 5' RACE reads via MiXCR and lists one record per CDR3 protein. The sample consists of approximately 200,000 distinct CDR3 sequences, 10% to 15% of them appearing once. The source material was blood, either unsorted or a sorted T cell fraction (not recorded which). The receptor was isolated from a male donor with ankylosing spondylitis or in good health (not recorded which).

The CDR3 DNA is TGTGCCTGGAGTGTAGGTACAAGGGGGCAGTCCTACAATGAGCAGTTCTTC. This sequence encodes CAWSVGTRGQSYNEQFF. This sequence joins TRBV30 and TRBJ2-1; 7 bases map to TRBD1. CDR1 is GTSNPN and CDR2 is SVGIG in the germline V gene (reference sequence). Germline trimming cut 0 bases from V and 1 base from J; bases unmatched to any gene: 9. This CDR3 comprises 17 residues.